This TCR beta chain appears in the sequencing data of a study of blood T cell repertoires in COVID-19. About the research overall: T cells, B-cell-depleted T cells, or PBMCs supplied cDNA or gDNA.

The germline V gene has CDR1 DFQATT and CDR2 SNEGSKA (reference sequence). This CDR3 is built from 14 residues. Unmatched junction bases numbered 8, after V lost 3 bases and J lost 7 bases. In this sample, this clone turned up a few times. Adults between roughly 18 and 90 years of age took part from under 25 US areas. Self-reported history from a screening survey and questionnaire set each donor's cohort. In the authors' workflow: Amplification from reference gene primers served as the basis for estimated nucleated cell counts. Clones were read by immunoSEQ multiplex PCR, and TCRdb kept only the in-frame ones, dropping some. Clone size and the V and J calls come from that table; the DNA yielded D and trimming. The table includes about 200,000 clones, more than 75% detected once.

The TCR was taken from a middle-aged man with acute COVID-19. The rearrangement uses TRBV20-1 and TRBJ2-1; 8 bases fit TRBD2. What was sequenced was PBMCs or T cells enriched from blood (not recorded which). The DNA for the CDR3 is TGCAGTGCTAGTACGCGGGAGGAGGGAAATGAGCAGTTCTTC. Translating gives CSASTREEGNEQFF.